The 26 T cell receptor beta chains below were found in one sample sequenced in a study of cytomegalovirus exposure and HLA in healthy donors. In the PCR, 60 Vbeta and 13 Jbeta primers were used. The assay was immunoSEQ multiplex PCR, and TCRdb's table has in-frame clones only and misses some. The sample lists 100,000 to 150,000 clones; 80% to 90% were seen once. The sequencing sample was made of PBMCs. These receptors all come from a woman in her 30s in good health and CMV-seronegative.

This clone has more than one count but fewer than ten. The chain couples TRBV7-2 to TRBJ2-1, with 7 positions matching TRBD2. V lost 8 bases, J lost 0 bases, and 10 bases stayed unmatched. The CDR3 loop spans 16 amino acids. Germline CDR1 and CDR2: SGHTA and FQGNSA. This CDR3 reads CASRSPSGNSYNEQFF. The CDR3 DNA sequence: TGTGCCAGCCGAAGTCCTAGCGGCAACTCCTACAATGAGCAGTTCTTC.

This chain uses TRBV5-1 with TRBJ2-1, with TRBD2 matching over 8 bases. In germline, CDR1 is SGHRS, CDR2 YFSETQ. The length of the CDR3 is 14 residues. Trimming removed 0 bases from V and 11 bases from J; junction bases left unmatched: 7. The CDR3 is CASSLGNGLAKQFF. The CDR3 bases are TGCGCCAGCAGCTTGGGGAACGGACTAGCTAAGCAGTTCTTC.

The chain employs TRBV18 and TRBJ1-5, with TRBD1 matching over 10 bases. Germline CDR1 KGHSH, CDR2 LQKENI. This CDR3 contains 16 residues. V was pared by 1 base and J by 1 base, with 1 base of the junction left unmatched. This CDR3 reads CASSPLGQGSNQPQHF. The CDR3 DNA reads TGTGCCAGCTCACCACTGGGACAGGGGAGCAATCAGCCCCAGCATTTT. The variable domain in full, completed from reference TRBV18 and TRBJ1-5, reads NAGVMQNPRHLVRRRGQEARLRCSPMKGHSHVYWYRQLPEEGLKFMVYLQKENIIDESGMPKERFSAEFPKEGPSILRIQQVVRGDSAAYFCASSPLGQGSNQPQHFGDGTRLSIL.

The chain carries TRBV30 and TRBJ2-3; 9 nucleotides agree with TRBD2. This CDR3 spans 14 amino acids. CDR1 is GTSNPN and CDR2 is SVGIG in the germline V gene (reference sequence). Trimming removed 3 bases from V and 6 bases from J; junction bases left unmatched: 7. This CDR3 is CAWSAGGPLDTQYF. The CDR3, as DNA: TGTGCCTGGAGCGCGGGAGGGCCGCTTGATACGCAGTATTTT. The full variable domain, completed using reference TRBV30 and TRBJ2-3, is SQTIHQWPATLVQPVGSPLSLECTVEGTSNPNLYWYRQAAGRGLQLLFYSVGIGQISSEVPQNLSASRPQDRQFILSSKKLLLSDSGFYLCAWSAGGPLDTQYFGPGTRLTVL.

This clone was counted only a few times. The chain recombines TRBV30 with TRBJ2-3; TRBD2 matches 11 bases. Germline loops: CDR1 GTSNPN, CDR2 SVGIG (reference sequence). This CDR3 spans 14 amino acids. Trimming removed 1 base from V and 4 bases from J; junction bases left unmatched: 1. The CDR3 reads CAWSELAGADTQYF. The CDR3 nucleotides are TGTGCCTGGAGTGAACTAGCGGGAGCAGATACGCAGTATTTT.

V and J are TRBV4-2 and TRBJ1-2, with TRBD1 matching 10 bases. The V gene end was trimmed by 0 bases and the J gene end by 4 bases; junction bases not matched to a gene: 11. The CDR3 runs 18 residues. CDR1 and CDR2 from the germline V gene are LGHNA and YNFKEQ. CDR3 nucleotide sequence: TGTGCCAGCAGCCAAGATGGAAGGACAGGGGGTGAAGGCTATGGCTACACCTTC. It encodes CASSQDGRTGGEGYGYTF.

CDR3 DNA: TGCAGCGTTGCCGACTGGACAGACCAAGAGACCCAGTACTTC. Translation gives CSVADWTDQETQYF. The chain combines TRBV29-1 with TRBJ2-5, with a possible D match to TRBD1 (6 bases). The CDR3 length is 14 residues. Trimming removed 4 bases at V and 0 bases at J, with 12 bases between. Germline assignment: CDR1 SQVTM and CDR2 ANQGSEA.

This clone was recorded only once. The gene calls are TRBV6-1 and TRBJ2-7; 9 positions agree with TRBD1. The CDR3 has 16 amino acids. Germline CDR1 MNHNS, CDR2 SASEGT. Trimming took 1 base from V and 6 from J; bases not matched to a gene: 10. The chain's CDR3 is CASSEEDRGKNCEQYF. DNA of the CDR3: TGTGCCAGCAGTGAAGAGGACAGGGGAAAAAACTGCGAGCAGTACTTC.

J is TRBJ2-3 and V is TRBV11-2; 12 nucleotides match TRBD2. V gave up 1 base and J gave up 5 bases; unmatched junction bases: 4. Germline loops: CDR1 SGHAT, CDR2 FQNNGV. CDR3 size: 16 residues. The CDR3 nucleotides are TGTGCCAGCAGCTTAGCACTAGCGGGAGGACAAGATACGCAGTATTTT. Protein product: CASSLALAGGQDTQYF.

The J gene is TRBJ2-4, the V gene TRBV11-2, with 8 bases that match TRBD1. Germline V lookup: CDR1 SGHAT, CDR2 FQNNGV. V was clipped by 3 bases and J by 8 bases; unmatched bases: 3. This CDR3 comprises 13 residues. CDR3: CASSLGTGDIQYF. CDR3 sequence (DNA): TGTGCCAGCAGCTTGGGGACAGGAGACATTCAGTACTTC. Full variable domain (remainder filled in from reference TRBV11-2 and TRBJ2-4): EAGVAQSPRYKIIEKRQSVAFWCNPISGHATLYWYQQILGQGPKLLIQFQNNGVVDDSQLPKDRFSAERLKGVDSTLKIQPAKLEDSAVYLCASSLGTGDIQYFGAGTRLSVL.

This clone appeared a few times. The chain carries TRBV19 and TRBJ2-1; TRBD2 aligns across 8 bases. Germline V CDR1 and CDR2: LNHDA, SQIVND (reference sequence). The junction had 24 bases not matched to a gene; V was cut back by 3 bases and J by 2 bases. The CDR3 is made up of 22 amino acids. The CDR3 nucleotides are TGTGCCAGTAGTATGGGACCGTTTTCTTGGTATCAGCGGGAGTTAGCCTACAATGAGCAGTTCTTC. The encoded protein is CASSMGPFSWYQRELAYNEQFF.

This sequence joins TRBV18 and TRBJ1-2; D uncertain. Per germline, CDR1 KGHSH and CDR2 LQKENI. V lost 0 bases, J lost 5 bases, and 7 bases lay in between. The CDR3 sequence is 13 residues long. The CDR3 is CASSPPNSYGYTF. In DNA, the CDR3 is TGTGCCAGCTCACCACCGAACAGTTATGGCTACACCTTC.

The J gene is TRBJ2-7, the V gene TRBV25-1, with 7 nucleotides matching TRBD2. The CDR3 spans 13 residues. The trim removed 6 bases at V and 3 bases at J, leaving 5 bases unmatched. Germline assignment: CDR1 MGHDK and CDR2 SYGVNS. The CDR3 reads CASRPSGGYEQYF. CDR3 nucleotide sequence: TGTGCCAGCAGGCCTAGCGGAGGCTACGAGCAGTACTTC.

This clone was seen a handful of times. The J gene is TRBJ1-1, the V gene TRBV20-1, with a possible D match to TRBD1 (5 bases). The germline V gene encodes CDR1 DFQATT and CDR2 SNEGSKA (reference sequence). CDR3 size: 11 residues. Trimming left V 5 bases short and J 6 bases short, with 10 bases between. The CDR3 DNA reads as TGCAGTGCTGGTCGGGGGGCTGAAGCTTTCTTT. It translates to CSAGRGAEAFF.

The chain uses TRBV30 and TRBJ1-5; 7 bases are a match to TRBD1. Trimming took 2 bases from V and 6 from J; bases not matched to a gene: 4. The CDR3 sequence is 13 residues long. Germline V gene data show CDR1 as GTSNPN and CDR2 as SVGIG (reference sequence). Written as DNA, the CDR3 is TGTGCCTGGAGTCTGACAGGGAGTCAGCCCCAGCATTTT. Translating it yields CAWSLTGSQPQHF.

This CDR3 reads CASSPRPPLAGVSNEQFF. In nucleotides, the CDR3 is TGTGCCAGCAGCCCTAGGCCCCCTCTAGCGGGAGTTTCCAATGAGCAGTTCTTC. This rearrangement joins TRBV11-3 to TRBJ2-1; TRBD2 matches 10 bases. Trimming removed 5 bases from V and 6 bases from J; junction bases left unmatched: 16. Germline CDR1 is SGHNT and CDR2 is YENEEA. The CDR3 totals 18 residues. The whole variable domain, remainder taken from reference TRBV11-3 and TRBJ2-1, is EAGVVQSPRYKIIEKKQPVAFWCNPISGHNTLYWYLQNLGQGPELLIRYENEEAVDDSQLPKDRFSAERLKGVDSTLKIQPAELGDSAVYLCASSPRPPLAGVSNEQFFGPGTRLTVL.

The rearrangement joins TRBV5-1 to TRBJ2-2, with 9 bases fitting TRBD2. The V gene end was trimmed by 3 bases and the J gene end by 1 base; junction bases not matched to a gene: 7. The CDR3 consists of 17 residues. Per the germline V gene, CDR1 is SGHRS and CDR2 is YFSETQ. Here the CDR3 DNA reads TGCGCCAGCAGCTCGCCTGGAGCGGGGGGGAACACCGGGGAGCTGTTTTTT. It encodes CASSSPGAGGNTGELFF. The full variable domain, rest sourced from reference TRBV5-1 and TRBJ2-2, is KAGVTQTPRYLIKTRGQQVTLSCSPISGHRSVSWYQQTPGQGLQFLFEYFSETQRNKGNFPGRFSGRQFSNSRSEMNVSTLELGDSALYLCASSSPGAGGNTGELFFGEGSRLTVL.

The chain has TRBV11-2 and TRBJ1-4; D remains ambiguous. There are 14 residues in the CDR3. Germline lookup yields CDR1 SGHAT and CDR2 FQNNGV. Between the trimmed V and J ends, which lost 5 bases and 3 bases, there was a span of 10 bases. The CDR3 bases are TGTGCCAGCAGCCCCCGGGTCTCTAATGAAAAACTGTTTTTT. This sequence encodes CASSPRVSNEKLFF.

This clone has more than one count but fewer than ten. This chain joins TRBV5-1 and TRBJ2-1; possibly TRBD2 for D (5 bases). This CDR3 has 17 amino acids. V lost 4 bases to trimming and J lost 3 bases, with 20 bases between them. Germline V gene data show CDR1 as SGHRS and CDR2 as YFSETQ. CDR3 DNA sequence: TGCGCCAGCAGCCGAGGGTCAGCATACAGCGTCTACAATGAGCAGTTCTTC. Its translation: CASSRGSAYSVYNEQFF.

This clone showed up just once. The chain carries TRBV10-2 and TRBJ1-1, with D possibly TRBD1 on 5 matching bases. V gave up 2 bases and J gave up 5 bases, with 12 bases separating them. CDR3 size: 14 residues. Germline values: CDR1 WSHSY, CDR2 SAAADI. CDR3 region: CASSEVGGWTEAFF. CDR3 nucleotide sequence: TGCGCCAGCAGTGAGGTGGGGGGGTGGACTGAAGCTTTCTTT.

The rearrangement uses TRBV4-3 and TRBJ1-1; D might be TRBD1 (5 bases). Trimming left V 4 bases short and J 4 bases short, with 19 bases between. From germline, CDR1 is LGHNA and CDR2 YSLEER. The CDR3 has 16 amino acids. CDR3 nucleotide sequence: TGCGCCAGCAGCCTAACCCCCAGGGTAGGGGTCACTGAAGCTTTCTTT. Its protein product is CASSLTPRVGVTEAFF.

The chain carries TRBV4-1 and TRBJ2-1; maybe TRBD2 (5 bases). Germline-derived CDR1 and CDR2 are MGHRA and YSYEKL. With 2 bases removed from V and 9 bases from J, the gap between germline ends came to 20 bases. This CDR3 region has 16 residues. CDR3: CASSQTHGRREIEQFF. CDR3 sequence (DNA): TGCGCCAGCAGCCAAACCCACGGCCGAAGGGAGATTGAGCAGTTCTTC.

Here the CDR3 DNA reads TGTGCCAGCAGCCCCGAAGCGGGAGCGGGAGGCAATGAGCAGTTCTTC. Encoded protein: CASSPEAGAGGNEQFF. The V gene is TRBV4-2, the J gene TRBJ2-1, with 9 bases that match TRBD2. Losses at the gene ends were 4 bases for V and 6 bases for J; bases not matched to a gene: 10. The CDR3 loop spans 16 amino acids. The germline V gene has CDR1 LGHNA and CDR2 YNFKEQ.

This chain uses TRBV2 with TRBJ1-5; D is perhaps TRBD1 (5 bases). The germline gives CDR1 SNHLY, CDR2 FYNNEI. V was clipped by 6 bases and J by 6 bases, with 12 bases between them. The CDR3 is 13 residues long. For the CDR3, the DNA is TGTGCCAGCAGGGGGCCGAAGGGTCAGCCCCAGCATTTT. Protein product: CASRGPKGQPQHF.

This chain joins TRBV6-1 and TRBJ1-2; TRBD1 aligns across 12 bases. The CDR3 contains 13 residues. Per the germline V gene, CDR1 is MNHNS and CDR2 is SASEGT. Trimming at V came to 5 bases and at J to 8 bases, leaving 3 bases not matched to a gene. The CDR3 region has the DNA TGTGCCAGCAGTCGGGACAGGGGGCTCGGCTACACCTTC. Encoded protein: CASSRDRGLGYTF.

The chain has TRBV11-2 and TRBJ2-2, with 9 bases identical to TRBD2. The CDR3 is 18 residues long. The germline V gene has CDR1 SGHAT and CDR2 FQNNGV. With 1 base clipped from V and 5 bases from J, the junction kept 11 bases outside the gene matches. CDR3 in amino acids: CASSLVGSGSSWTGELFF. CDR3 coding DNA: TGTGCCAGCAGCTTAGTCGGTAGCGGGAGTAGCTGGACCGGGGAGCTGTTTTTT.